What follows are 27 T cell receptor beta chains derived from one specimen sequenced in a study of T cells in Graves' hyperthyroidism and ophthalmopathy. TCR beta CDR3 regions were amplified from RNA. When the TCR CDR3 underwent first-round RT-PCR, the HTBI primer set was used. TCRdb re-analysed the multiplex PCR reads in MiXCR, keeping a single row per CDR3 protein. Of about 380,000 distinct CDR3 sequences detected, 13% to 15% appear once; the ten largest clones hold about 18%. Material for sequencing was blood. Receptors originate from a woman in her twenties or thirties with Graves' ophthalmopathy.

Regarding this clonotype: The missing conserved phenylalanine or tryptophan at the end of this CDR3 makes a read error likely. J is TRBJ2-7 and V is TRBV6-2 or TRBV6-3; maybe TRBD1 (6 bases). In germline, CDR1 is MNHEY, CDR2 SVGEGT. The CDR3 extends over 19 amino acids. V gave up 2 bases and J gave up 0 bases, with 23 bases separating them. CDR3 in amino acids: CASSYGEEAGVISSYEQYL. The CDR3 DNA reads as TGTGCCAGCAGTTACGGGGAAGAGGCAGGGGTGATCAGCTCCTACGAGCAGTACTTG.

This clonotype was found a few times. The DNA is left out, because the CDR3 cannot be placed on it with certainty; the CDR3 is given as TCRdb lists it. The V gene is TRBV9, the J gene TRBJ1-3. The CDR3 spans 15 amino acids, including both terminal residues. The V gene's germline CDR1 is SGDLS and CDR2 YYNGEE. CDR3 sequence: CASSVGIGSGNTIYF.

This clonotype was found many times. V is TRBV28 and J is TRBJ1-1; D remains unclear. The CDR3 is 13 residues long. V lost 7 bases and J lost 6, with 15 bases in between. The V gene's germline CDR1 is MDHEN and CDR2 SYDVKM. The CDR3 DNA follows: TGTGCCAGCAAAAGCGTACGACCCCCTGAAGCTTTCTTT. Protein sequence: CASKSVRPPEAFF.

This clonotype was seen a few times. This chain uses TRBV10-1 with TRBJ2-1; 8 nucleotides match TRBD1. Trimming at V came to 3 bases and at J to 8 bases, leaving 12 bases not matched to a gene. Germline lookup yields CDR1 WNHNN and CDR2 SYGVQD (reference sequence). The CDR3 is 16 amino acids. CDR3 in DNA: TGCGCCAGCAGTGATCCCAGGACAGGGTTTATGGATGAGCAGTTCTTC. Amino acid sequence: CASSDPRTGFMDEQFF.

This clonotype was seen at least ten times. The chain combines TRBV5-6 with TRBJ1-5; a weak D match, TRBD1 (5 bases). Germline values: CDR1 SGHDT, CDR2 YYEEEE. The CDR3 consists of 16 residues. Trimming removed 4 bases at V and 0 bases at J, with 14 bases between. The CDR3 loop is CASSEWGRYSNQPQHF. CDR3 in DNA: TGTGCCAGCAGCGAATGGGGCAGATATAGCAATCAGCCCCAGCATTTT.

Details on this clonotype: This may be a read error, as it is one base from a much larger clone. The CDR3 DNA is TGTGGCAGCGGCTATGAGCAGTTCTTC. It specifies CGSGYEQFF. The chain uses TRBV12-3 or TRBV12-4 and TRBJ2-1; D might be TRBD2 (5 bases). The CDR3 totals 9 residues.

This clonotype occurred many times. The J gene is TRBJ2-3, the V gene TRBV27; the D is unclear. This CDR3 comprises 14 residues. The germline gives CDR1 MNHEY, CDR2 SMNVEV (reference sequence). The ends were cut back, 1 base at V and 2 bases at J, with 7 bases in the middle. DNA of the CDR3: TGTGCCAGCAGTTTATATGTCAACACAGATACGCAGTATTTT. This encodes CASSLYVNTDTQYF.

This clonotype was detected a few times. The chain recombines TRBV20-1 with TRBJ1-3; weak D call: TRBD1 (6 bases). Germline CDR1 DFQATT, CDR2 SNEGSKA (reference sequence). CDR3 length: 15 residues. V dropped 5 bases and J dropped 4 bases, with 18 bases sitting between them. The CDR3 DNA reads as TGCAGTGCTGGCGGAACAGGGATAGGAGGAAACACCATATATTTT. Translation: CSAGGTGIGGNTIYF.

With respect to this clonotype: A read error may be the cause here, since a much bigger clone is one base away. The CDR3 DNA follows: TGTGCCAGCGGTCCTGGCTGGGCAACTAATGAAGAACTGTTTTTT. As protein: CASGPGWATNEELFF. The genes are TRBV28 and TRBJ1-4; D gene uncertain. Germline CDR1 reads MDHEN; CDR2 reads SYDVKM. There are 15 residues in the CDR3.

This clonotype was recorded many times. V is TRBV7-8 and J is TRBJ1-6; tentative D call: TRBD1 (5 bases). V was cut by 1 base and J by 8 bases, with 15 bases left in between. The CDR3 totals 16 residues. The germline V gene encodes CDR1 SGHVS and CDR2 FQNEAQ. This chain's CDR3 is CASSLDLAGLDSPLHF. For the CDR3, the DNA is TGTGCCAGCAGCTTAGATCTGGCAGGGTTGGATTCACCCCTCCACTTT.

This clonotype was seen a few times. J is TRBJ2-3 and V is TRBV6-2 or TRBV6-3; 8 bases match TRBD2. Trimming cost V 5 bases and J 1 base; bases outside gene matches: 8. Germline assignment: CDR1 MNHEY and CDR2 SVGEGT. The CDR3 covers 16 residues. The CDR3 reads CASSELSGVGTDTQYF. CDR3 bases: TGTGCCAGCAGTGAACTTAGCGGGGTAGGCACAGATACGCAGTATTTT.

This clonotype was recorded many times. The chain joins TRBV7-9 to TRBJ2-5; possibly TRBD1 for D (5 bases). Germline CDR1 is SEHNR and CDR2 is FQNEAQ (reference sequence). Trimming removed 4 bases at V and 5 bases at J, with 20 bases between. This CDR3 spans 16 amino acids. CDR3 loop: CASSSSRVFVRETQYF. As DNA, the CDR3 is TGTGCCAGCAGCTCAAGCAGGGTTTTTGTACGGGAGACCCAGTACTTC.

This clonotype came up many times. The gene calls are TRBV7-3 and TRBJ2-7; maybe TRBD2 (6 bases). This CDR3 has 13 amino acids. Deletions cut 5 bases from V and 7 bases from J, with 15 bases between. The germline V gene encodes CDR1 SGHTA and CDR2 FQGTGA. CDR3 region: CASSVAGTGEQYF. The DNA of the CDR3 is TGTGCCAGCAGCGTCGCAGGGACTGGGGAGCAGTACTTC.

This clonotype was counted at least ten times. The chain recombines TRBV19 with TRBJ2-7; D may correspond to TRBD1 or TRBD2 (5 bases each). In germline, CDR1 is LNHDA, CDR2 SQIVND (reference sequence). The CDR3 loop spans 13 amino acids. Trimming took 3 bases from V and 2 from J, leaving 8 bases between them. The CDR3 here is CASSIGAAYEQYF. The DNA of the CDR3 is TGTGCCAGTAGTATCGGGGCGGCCTACGAGCAGTACTTC.

This clonotype was counted many times. V and J are TRBV6-1 and TRBJ1-6, with D tentatively TRBD1 (5 bases). Germline CDR1 reads MNHNS; CDR2 reads SASEGT. Deletions cut 3 bases from V and 6 bases from J, with 12 bases between. The CDR3 length is 15 residues. DNA of the CDR3: TGTGCCAGCAGTGATTCATCGGGGGGTAATTCACCCCTCCACTTT. Translation gives CASSDSSGGNSPLHF.

This clonotype was detected a few times. This chain connects TRBV9 to TRBJ1-5, with unresolved D. The V gene's germline CDR1 is SGDLS and CDR2 YYNGEE. V was shortened by 4 bases and J by 5 bases, with 10 bases between the two germline ends. This CDR3 region has 13 residues. The CDR3 DNA is TGTGCCAGCAGCCCGAACTCTTATCAGCCCCAGCATTTT. Amino acid sequence: CASSPNSYQPQHF.

The rearrangement links TRBV20-1 to TRBJ2-1, with D perhaps being TRBD1 or TRBD2 (5 bases each). In germline, CDR1 is DFQATT, CDR2 SNEGSKA (reference sequence). V lost 0 bases to trimming and J lost 7 bases, with 13 bases between them. The CDR3 runs 14 residues. In DNA, the CDR3 is TGCAGTGCTAGAGACGGGACCCTGGGGAATGAGCAGTTCTTC. Protein product: CSARDGTLGNEQFF.

Worth noting for this clonotype: This may come from a read error, since a much larger clone is one base off. The V and J genes are TRBV28 and TRBJ1-2; TRBD1 matches 9 bases. The CDR3 runs to 12 residues. CDR1 and CDR2 from the germline V gene are MDHEN and SYDVKM. CDR3 loop: CACRPDRGGYTF. CDR3 bases: TGTGCCTGCAGACCGGACAGGGGCGGCTACACCTTC.

This clonotype was observed at least ten times. The genes are TRBV5-1 and TRBJ1-1; D is possibly TRBD1 (5 bases). Looked up from germline, CDR1 is SGHRS and CDR2 is YFSETQ. V was cut by 3 bases and J by 8 bases, with 20 bases left in between. This CDR3 is 15 amino acids long. In DNA form, the CDR3 reads TGCGCCAGCAGCTCGGCCAGCGGGGGGGAGGCCGAAGCTTTCTTT. It specifies CASSSASGGEAEAFF.

This clonotype occurred many times. In nucleotides, the CDR3 is TGTGCCAGCAGTTTATACGCAGGGTCCTATAATTCACCCCTCCACTTT. Amino acid sequence: CASSLYAGSYNSPLHF. The chain employs TRBV28 and TRBJ1-6; D possibly corresponds to TRBD1 (5 bases). The CDR3 sequence is 16 residues long. Trimming stripped 1 base from V and 1 base from J, with 8 bases between. Germline lookup yields CDR1 MDHEN and CDR2 SYDVKM.

This clonotype came up many times. This rearrangement joins TRBV29-1 to TRBJ1-5, with a possible D match to TRBD1 (5 bases). CDR3 size: 15 residues. In germline, CDR1 is SQVTM, CDR2 ANQGSEA. Trimming pared 6 bases from V and 0 bases from J, leaving 15 bases between. CDR3 protein: CSVLSGTDSNQPQHF. DNA for the CDR3: TGCAGCGTGTTGTCTGGGACGGATAGCAATCAGCCCCAGCATTTT.

The chain recombines TRBV9 with TRBJ2-3; TRBD2 agrees at 8 bases. V shed 4 bases, J shed 0 bases, and the junction held 10 bases outside the gene matches. The CDR3 contains 17 residues. Germline CDR1 SGDLS, CDR2 YYNGEE. This CDR3 is CASSSEAGTRSTDTQYF. The CDR3 DNA follows: TGTGCCAGCAGCTCAGAAGCCGGGACTAGGAGCACAGATACGCAGTATTTT.

This clonotype was observed at least ten times. This chain uses TRBV12-3 or TRBV12-4 with TRBJ2-1; a weak D match, TRBD1 (6 bases). This CDR3 comprises 13 residues. V lost 6 bases, J lost 5 bases, and 11 bases lay in between. DNA of the CDR3: TGTGCCAGCAGGCCAGACAGGCACAATGAGCAGTTCTTC. The encoded protein is CASRPDRHNEQFF.

This clonotype was picked up many times. This rearrangement joins TRBV12-3 or TRBV12-4 to TRBJ1-2, with D tentatively TRBD1 (5 bases). This CDR3 has 13 residues. The germline V and J ends were trimmed by 3 bases and 7 bases, with 12 bases remaining between them. The DNA for the CDR3 is TGTGCCAGCAGTTTGTCCAGGGAGGGTGGCTACACCTTC. Its translation: CASSLSREGGYTF.

This clonotype was seen ten or more times. The genes are TRBV2 and TRBJ2-5, with D maybe TRBD2 (5 bases). The V gene lost 1 base and the J gene lost 5 bases, with 14 bases spanning the gap. The germline V gene has CDR1 SNHLY and CDR2 FYNNEI. The CDR3 totals 15 residues. The CDR3 region has the DNA TGTGCCAGCAGTGAAGGAGTAGCGCGGTGGGAGACCCAGTACTTC. It specifies CASSEGVARWETQYF.

This clonotype was detected a few times. The V and J genes are TRBV29-1 and TRBJ2-1; TRBD1 aligns across 9 bases. CDR1 is SQVTM, CDR2 ANQGSEA, per germline. The CDR3 contains 14 residues. J was trimmed by 8 bases and V by 8 bases; bases with no gene match: 13. The CDR3 sequence is CSLNFGRQGDEQFF. Here the CDR3 DNA reads TGCAGCCTGAACTTTGGACGACAGGGGGATGAGCAGTTCTTC.

This clonotype was seen many times. V gene TRBV10-3 combines with J gene TRBJ2-2; 9 bases align to TRBD1. Germline V gene data show CDR1 as ENHRY and CDR2 as SYGVKD. V shed 8 bases, J shed 4 bases, and the junction held 5 bases outside the gene matches. This CDR3 is 14 amino acids long. The CDR3 spells CAISGQGATGELFF. DNA of the CDR3: TGTGCCATCTCGGGACAGGGTGCCACCGGGGAGCTGTTTTTT.